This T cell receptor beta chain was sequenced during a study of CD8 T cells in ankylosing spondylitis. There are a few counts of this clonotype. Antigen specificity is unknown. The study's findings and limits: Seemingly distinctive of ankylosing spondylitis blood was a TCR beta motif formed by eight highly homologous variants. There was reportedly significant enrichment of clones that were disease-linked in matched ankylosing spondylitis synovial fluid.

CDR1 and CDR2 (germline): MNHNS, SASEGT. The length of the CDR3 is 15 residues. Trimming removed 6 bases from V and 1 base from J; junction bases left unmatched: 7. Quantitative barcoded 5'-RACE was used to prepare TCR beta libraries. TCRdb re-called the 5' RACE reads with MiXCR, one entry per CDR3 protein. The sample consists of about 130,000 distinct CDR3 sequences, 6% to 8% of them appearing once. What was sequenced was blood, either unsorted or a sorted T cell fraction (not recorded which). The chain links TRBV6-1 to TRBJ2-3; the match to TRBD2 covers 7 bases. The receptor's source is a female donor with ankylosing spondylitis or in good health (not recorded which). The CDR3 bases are TGTGCCAGCAGCCAGGATCTAGCGGGCACAGATACGCAGTATTTT. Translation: CASSQDLAGTDTQYF.